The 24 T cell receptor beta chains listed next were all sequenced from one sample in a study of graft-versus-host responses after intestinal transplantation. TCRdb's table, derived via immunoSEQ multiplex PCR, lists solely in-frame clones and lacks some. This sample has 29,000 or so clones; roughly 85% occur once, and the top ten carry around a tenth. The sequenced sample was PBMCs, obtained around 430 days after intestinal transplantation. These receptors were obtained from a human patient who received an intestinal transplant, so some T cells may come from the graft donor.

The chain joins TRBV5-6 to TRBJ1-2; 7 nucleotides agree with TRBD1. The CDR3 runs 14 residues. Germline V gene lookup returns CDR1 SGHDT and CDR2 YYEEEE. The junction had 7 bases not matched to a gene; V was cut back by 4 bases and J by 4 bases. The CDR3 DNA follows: TGTGCCAGCAGCCGCGACAGGGCCCCCTATGGCTACACCTTC. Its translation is CASSRDRAPYGYTF.

CDR3 in amino acids: CASLVGGPRGRRLAGYEQYF. Here the CDR3 DNA reads TGTGCCAGCCTAGTGGGGGGCCCGCGGGGGAGGAGACTAGCGGGATATGAGCAGTACTTC. The chain uses TRBV28 and TRBJ2-7; TRBD2 matches at 11 bases. The ends lost 8 bases at V and 7 bases at J; junction bases unmatched: 28. The CDR3 consists of 20 residues. Germline V gene sequence: CDR1 MDHEN, CDR2 SYDVKM.

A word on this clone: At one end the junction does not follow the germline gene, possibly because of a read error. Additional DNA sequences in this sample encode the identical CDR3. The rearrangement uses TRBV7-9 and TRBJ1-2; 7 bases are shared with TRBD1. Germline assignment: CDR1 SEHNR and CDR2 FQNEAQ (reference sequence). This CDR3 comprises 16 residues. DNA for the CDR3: TGTGCTAGCAGTTCCCTCCTTACAGGGGAGGGCTATGGCTACACCTTC. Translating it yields CASSSLLTGEGYGYTF.

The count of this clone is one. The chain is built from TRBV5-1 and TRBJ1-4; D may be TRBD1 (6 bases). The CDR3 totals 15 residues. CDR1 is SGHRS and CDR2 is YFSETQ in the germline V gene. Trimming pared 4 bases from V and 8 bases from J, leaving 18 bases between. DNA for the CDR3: TGCGCCAGCAGCCCCGGAAGGGGGAAGGAGGAAAAACTGTTTTTT. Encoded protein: CASSPGRGKEEKLFF.

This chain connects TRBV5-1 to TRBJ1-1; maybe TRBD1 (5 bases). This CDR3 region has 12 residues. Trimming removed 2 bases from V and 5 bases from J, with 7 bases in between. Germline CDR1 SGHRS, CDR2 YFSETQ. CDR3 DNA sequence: TGCGCCAGCAGCTTTCGGGGGACTGAAGCTTTCTTT. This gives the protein CASSFRGTEAFF.

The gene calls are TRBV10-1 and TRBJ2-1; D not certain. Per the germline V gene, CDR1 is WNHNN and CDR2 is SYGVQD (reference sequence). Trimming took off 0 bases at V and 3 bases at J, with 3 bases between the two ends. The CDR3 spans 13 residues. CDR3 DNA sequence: TGCGCCAGCAGTGAGTCGGACTACAATGAGCAGTTCTTC. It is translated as CASSESDYNEQFF.

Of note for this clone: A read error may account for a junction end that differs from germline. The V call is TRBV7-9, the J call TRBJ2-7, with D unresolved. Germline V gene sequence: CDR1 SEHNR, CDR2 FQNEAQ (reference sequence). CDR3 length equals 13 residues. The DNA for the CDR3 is TGTGCCAGCAGCTTGCGCGAGTCCTTCGAGCAGTACTTC. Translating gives CASSLRESFEQYF.

The CDR3 spells CAIRSTSGPYEQYF. The CDR3 DNA follows: TGTGCCATCAGGTCGACTAGCGGGCCATACGAGCAGTACTTC. J is TRBJ2-7 and V is TRBV10-3, with 10 bases that match TRBD2. CDR3 length: 14 amino acids. CDR1 and CDR2 (germline): ENHRY, SYGVKD. Germline trimming cut 6 bases from V and 4 bases from J; bases unmatched to any gene: 6.

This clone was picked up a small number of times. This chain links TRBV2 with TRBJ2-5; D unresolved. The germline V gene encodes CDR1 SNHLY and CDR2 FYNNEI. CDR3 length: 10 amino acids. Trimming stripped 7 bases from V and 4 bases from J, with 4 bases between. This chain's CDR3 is CASMIETQYF. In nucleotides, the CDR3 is TGTGCCAGCATGATAGAGACCCAGTACTTC.

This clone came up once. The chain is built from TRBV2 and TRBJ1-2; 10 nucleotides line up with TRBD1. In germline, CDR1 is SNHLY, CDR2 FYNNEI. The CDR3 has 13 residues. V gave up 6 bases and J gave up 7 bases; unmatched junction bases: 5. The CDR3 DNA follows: TGTGCCAGCAGAACCGGGACAGGGGCTGGCTACACCTTC. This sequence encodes CASRTGTGAGYTF.

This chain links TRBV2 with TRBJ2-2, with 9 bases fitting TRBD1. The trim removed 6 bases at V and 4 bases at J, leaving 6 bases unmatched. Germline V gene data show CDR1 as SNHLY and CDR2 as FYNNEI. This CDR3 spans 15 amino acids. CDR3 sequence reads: CASRRTGVVTGELFF. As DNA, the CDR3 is TGTGCCAGCAGGCGGACAGGGGTCGTCACCGGGGAGCTGTTTTTT.

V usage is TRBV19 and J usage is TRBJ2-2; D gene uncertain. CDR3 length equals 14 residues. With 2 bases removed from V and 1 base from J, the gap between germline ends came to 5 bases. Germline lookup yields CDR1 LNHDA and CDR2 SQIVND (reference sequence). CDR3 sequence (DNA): TGTGCCAGTAGTATATCCGAGAACACCGGGGAGCTGTTTTTT. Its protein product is CASSISENTGELFF.

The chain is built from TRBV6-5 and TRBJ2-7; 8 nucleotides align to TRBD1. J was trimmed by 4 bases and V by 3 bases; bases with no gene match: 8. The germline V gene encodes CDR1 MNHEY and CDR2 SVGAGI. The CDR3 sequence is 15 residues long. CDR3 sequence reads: CASSYRDRGPYEQYF. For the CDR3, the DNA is TGTGCCAGCAGTTATAGAGACAGGGGCCCGTACGAGCAGTACTTC.

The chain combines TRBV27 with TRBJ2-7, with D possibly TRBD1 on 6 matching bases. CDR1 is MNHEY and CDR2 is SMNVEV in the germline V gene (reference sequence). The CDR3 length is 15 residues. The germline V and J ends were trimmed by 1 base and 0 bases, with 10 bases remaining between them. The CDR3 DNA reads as TGTGCCAGCAGTTTATTAGGGGGACCCTCCTACGAGCAGTACTTC. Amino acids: CASSLLGGPSYEQYF.

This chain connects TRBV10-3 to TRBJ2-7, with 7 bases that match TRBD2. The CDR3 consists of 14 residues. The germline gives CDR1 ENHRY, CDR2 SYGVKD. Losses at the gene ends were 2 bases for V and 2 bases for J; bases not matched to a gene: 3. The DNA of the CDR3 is TGTGCCATCAGTGAGCCGGGGGGAGCCTACGAGCAGTACTTC. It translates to CAISEPGGAYEQYF.

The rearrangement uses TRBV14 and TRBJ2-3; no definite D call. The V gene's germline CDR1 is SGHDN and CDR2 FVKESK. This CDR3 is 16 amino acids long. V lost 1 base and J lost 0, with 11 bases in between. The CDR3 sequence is CASSQAVWGSTDTQYF. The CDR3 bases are TGTGCCAGCAGCCAAGCGGTGTGGGGAAGCACAGATACGCAGTATTTT.

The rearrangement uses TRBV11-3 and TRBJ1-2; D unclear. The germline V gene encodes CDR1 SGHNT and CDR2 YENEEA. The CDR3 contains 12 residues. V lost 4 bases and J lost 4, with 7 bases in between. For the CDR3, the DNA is TGTGCCAGCAGCTCGCGGGGCTATGGCTACACCTTC. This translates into CASSSRGYGYTF.

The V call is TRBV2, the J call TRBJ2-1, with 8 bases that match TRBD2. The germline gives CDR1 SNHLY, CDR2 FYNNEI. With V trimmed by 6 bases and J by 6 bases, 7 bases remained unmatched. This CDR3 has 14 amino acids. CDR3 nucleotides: TGTGCCAGCAGGGATAGCGGGGAAGGCAATGAGCAGTTCTTC. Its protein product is CASRDSGEGNEQFF.

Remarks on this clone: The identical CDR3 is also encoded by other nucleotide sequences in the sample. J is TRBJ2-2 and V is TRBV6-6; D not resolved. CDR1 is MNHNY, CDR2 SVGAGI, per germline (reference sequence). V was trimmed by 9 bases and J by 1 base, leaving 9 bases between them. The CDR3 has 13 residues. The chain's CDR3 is CASKGGNTGELFF. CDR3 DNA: TGTGCCAGTAAGGGCGGGAACACCGGGGAGCTGTTTTTT.

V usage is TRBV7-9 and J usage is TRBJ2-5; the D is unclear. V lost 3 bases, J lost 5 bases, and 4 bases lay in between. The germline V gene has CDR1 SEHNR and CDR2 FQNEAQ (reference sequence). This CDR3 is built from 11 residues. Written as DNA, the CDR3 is TGTGCCAGCAGCTTCACGGAGACCCAGTACTTC. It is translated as CASSFTETQYF.

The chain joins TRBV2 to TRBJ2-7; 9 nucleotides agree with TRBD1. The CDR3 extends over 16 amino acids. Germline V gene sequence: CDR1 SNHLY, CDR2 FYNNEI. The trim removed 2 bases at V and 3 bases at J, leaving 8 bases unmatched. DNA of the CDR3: TGTGCCAGCAGTGAACCCGAGGACAGGGGAGGCTACGAGCAGTACTTC. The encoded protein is CASSEPEDRGGYEQYF.

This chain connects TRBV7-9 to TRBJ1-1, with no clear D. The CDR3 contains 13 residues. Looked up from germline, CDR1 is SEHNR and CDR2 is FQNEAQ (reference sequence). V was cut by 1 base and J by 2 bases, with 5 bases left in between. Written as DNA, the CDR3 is TGTGCCAGCAGCTTAGGGACTAACACTGAAGCTTTCTTT. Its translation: CASSLGTNTEAFF.

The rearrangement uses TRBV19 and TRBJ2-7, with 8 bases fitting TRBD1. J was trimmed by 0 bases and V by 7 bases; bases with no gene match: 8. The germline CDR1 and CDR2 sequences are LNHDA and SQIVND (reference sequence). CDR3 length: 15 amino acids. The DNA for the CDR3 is TGTGCCAGTAAGGAGAGGCAGGGGGCCTCCTACGAGCAGTACTTC. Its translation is CASKERQGASYEQYF.

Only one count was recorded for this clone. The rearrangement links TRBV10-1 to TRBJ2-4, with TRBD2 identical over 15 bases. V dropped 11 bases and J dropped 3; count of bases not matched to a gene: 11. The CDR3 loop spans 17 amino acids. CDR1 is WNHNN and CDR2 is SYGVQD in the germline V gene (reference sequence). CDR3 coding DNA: TGCGCCTGCGCCGGGACTAGCGGGGGGCAGGGCAAAAACATTCAGTACTTC. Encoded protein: CACAGTSGGQGKNIQYF.